The entry below gives a single TCR beta chain sequence along with its context. What it recognizes is unknown. Some clones are missing from TCRdb's copy, which holds only in-frame ones; the method was immunoSEQ multiplex PCR. The sample holds approximately 240,000 clones, roughly 90% seen once. The sample originates from a study of Ad26.COV2.S vaccination and SARS-CoV-2 variants. The treatment was: about 20 received Ad26.COV2.S at low or high dose, single or two shots; about 5 received placebo; per-sample allocation not given. The study sampled participants on day 63 after the first vaccine or placebo injection. Points from the study as a whole: Breadth of non-spike TCRs did not differ between vaccinees and placebo recipients.

The sequencing here drew on peripheral blood, taken in a trial of Ad26.COV2.S vaccine versus placebo. The sequence came from a person between 18 and 65 years old who received the Ad26.COV2.S COVID-19 vaccine or a placebo.

The CDR3 bases are TGTGCCAGCAGCTTGGGGGGGACCGCCCTGGAGCAGTTCTTC. Translating it yields CASSLGGTALEQFF. The V call is TRBV7-9, the J call TRBJ2-1; 7 bases fit TRBD2. Trimming cost V 3 bases and J 10 bases; bases outside gene matches: 9. The CDR3 totals 14 residues. Germline V gene data show CDR1 as SEHNR and CDR2 as FQNEAQ (reference sequence).